This entry features one T cell receptor beta chain sequence. Eligibility was restricted to patients presenting with advanced solid tumors that lacked tumor-infiltrating lymphocytes. This sample stems from a study of low-dose radiotherapy and immunotherapy resistance in tumors. Overall study context: Every two weeks, one day ahead of radiation and immunotherapy, cyclophosphamide 200 mg/m2 was given (intravenously).

Alpha and beta chains were covered, as first-strand cDNA relied on TRAV- and TRBV-specific primers. The authors amplified TCRs for 20 to 25 PCR cycles with a constant-region primer and a V-primer adapter. The authors amplified isolated mRNA by in vitro transcription. TCRdb recomputed calls from the reads with MiXCR, one row per CDR3 protein. Here the sample spans roughly 10,000 distinct CDR3 sequences, roughly two fifths being singletons. Trimming removed 5 bases at V and 7 bases at J, with 15 bases between. This CDR3 comprises 13 residues. The germline V gene has CDR1 LNHDA and CDR2 SQIVND (reference sequence).

The chain joins TRBV19 to TRBJ2-7; tentative D call: TRBD2 (5 bases). This TCR derives from a human donor with advanced metastatic prostate, ovarian, gallbladder or colorectal cancer (not recorded which). This table probably holds off-target reads from a library built for another chain. The CDR3 DNA is TGTGCCAGTAGTGCGACCTGGACGGGGGAGCAGTACTTC. Amino acids: CASSATWTGEQYF.